The 23 T cell receptor beta chains below come from one sample, sequenced in a study of blood T cell repertoires in COVID-19. Method: immunoSEQ multiplex PCR; TCRdb's copy keeps in-frame clones and lacks some. The sample includes 90,000 or so clones, 75% to 90% of them seen just once. Source material: peripheral blood. The source is a man in his sixties with acute or convalescent COVID-19.

This rearrangement joins TRBV28 to TRBJ2-7, with D tentatively TRBD1 (5 bases). This CDR3 contains 14 residues. V was cut by 7 bases and J by 4 bases, with 17 bases left in between. CDR1 is MDHEN and CDR2 is SYDVKM in the germline V gene. CDR3 nucleotide sequence: TGTGCCAGCACCTCGGCAGGGCTCGGTTACGAGCAGTACTTC. Protein product: CASTSAGLGYEQYF.

The chain has TRBV5-1 and TRBJ2-3; D unclear. The CDR3 is 15 residues long. The germline V gene encodes CDR1 SGHRS and CDR2 YFSETQ. The V end was cut by 0 bases, the J end by 3 bases, with 11 bases between. CDR3 DNA: TGCGCCAGCAGCTTGGCCCCGTTTCAGACAGATACGCAGTATTTT. Translation gives CASSLAPFQTDTQYF.

This chain uses TRBV12-3 or TRBV12-4 with TRBJ1-5, with D maybe TRBD1 (6 bases). There are 13 residues in the CDR3. V lost 6 bases and J lost 5, with 11 bases in between. In nucleotides, the CDR3 is TGTGCCAGCAGGCACAGGGACCATCAGCCCCAGCATTTT. It yields the protein CASRHRDHQPQHF.

The chain recombines TRBV9 with TRBJ2-1; 12 positions match TRBD2. This CDR3 is 14 amino acids long. Germline CDR1 SGDLS, CDR2 YYNGEE. Trimming removed 4 bases from V and 8 bases from J; junction bases left unmatched: 4. The CDR3 DNA reads TGTGCCAGCAGCCCTAGCGGGGGGGCCTATGAGCAGTTCTTC. Encoded protein: CASSPSGGAYEQFF.

The chain links TRBV9 to TRBJ1-1; D unclear. Germline lookup yields CDR1 SGDLS and CDR2 YYNGEE. The CDR3 extends over 14 amino acids. V was cut by 0 bases and J by 1 base, with 7 bases left in between. The chain's CDR3 is CASSVGRGNTEAFF. DNA of the CDR3: TGTGCCAGCAGCGTAGGCAGAGGGAACACTGAAGCTTTCTTT.

This clone was counted a few times. This chain uses TRBV27 with TRBJ2-2; maybe TRBD2 (5 bases). From germline, CDR1 is MNHEY and CDR2 SMNVEV (reference sequence). V dropped 4 bases and J dropped 0 bases, with 9 bases sitting between them. CDR3 length equals 15 residues. As DNA, the CDR3 is TGTGCCAGCAGTTCGGGAACAGCGAACACCGGGGAGCTGTTTTTT. Amino acid sequence: CASSSGTANTGELFF.

The count of this clone is one. V and J are TRBV5-1 and TRBJ2-7, with 7 nucleotides matching TRBD1. J lost 0 bases, V lost 5 bases, and 8 bases had no gene match. The length of the CDR3 is 15 residues. In germline, CDR1 is SGHRS, CDR2 YFSETQ. The CDR3 DNA reads TGCGCCAGCAGATCGGGACAGAGTAACTCCTACGAGCAGTACTTC. It codes for CASRSGQSNSYEQYF.

The chain recombines TRBV5-6 with TRBJ2-4; possible D gene TRBD2, 5 bases. Trimming took 6 bases from V and 7 from J, leaving 20 bases between them. CDR3 length: 15 amino acids. Germline CDR1 and CDR2: SGHDT and YYEEEE. The CDR3 DNA follows: TGTGCCAGCAACCGGGAAGCGGAGAACGGGAACATTCAGTACTTC. Translation gives CASNREAENGNIQYF. Full variable domain (remainder filled in from reference TRBV5-6 and TRBJ2-4): DAGVTQSPTHLIKTRGQQVTLRCSPKSGHDTVSWYQQALGQGPQFIFQYYEEEERQRGNFPDRFSGHQFPNYSSELNVNALLLGDSALYLCASNREAENGNIQYFGAGTRLSVL.

The chain links TRBV9 to TRBJ2-1; 7 bases are shared with TRBD1. The CDR3 consists of 15 residues. V was clipped by 0 bases and J by 6 bases; unmatched bases: 6. Germline CDR1 SGDLS, CDR2 YYNGEE. The CDR3 loop is CASSVGDSGFNEQFF. The CDR3 DNA is TGTGCCAGCAGCGTAGGGGACAGTGGATTCAATGAGCAGTTCTTC.

This chain joins TRBV23-1 and TRBJ2-2, with D perhaps matching TRBD1 (5 bases). Being an ORF, TRBV23-1 has a function that is uncertain. The V end lost 8 bases, the J end lost 1 base, and 17 bases lay between the germline ends. This CDR3 region has 16 residues. CDR3 sequence reads: CASGLGVAVNTGELFF. CDR3 sequence (DNA): TGCGCCAGCGGCCTAGGGGTGGCGGTGAACACCGGGGAGCTGTTTTTT.

This chain joins TRBV6-5 and TRBJ1-2; weak D call: TRBD1 (6 bases). Germline V gene data show CDR1 as MNHEY and CDR2 as SVGAGI. Trimming removed 4 bases from V and 2 bases from J, with 8 bases in between. The length of the CDR3 is 13 residues. CDR3 region: CASSFGTNYGYTF. The CDR3 coding sequence is TGTGCCAGCAGTTTTGGGACAAACTATGGCTACACCTTC.

The V and J genes are TRBV5-4 and TRBJ1-6; 7 bases line up with TRBD1. The CDR3 spans 14 residues. Looked up from germline, CDR1 is SGHNT and CDR2 is YYREEE (reference sequence). V shed 4 bases, J shed 4 bases, and the junction held 2 bases outside the gene matches. The CDR3 protein is CASSEGQYNSPLHF. The CDR3 coding sequence is TGTGCCAGCAGCGAGGGACAGTATAATTCACCCCTCCACTTT.

The chain combines TRBV5-1 with TRBJ2-3; TRBD2 agrees at 7 bases. This CDR3 has 15 amino acids. Germline assignment: CDR1 SGHRS and CDR2 YFSETQ. V shed 3 bases and J 2 bases; nucleotides not matched to a gene: 6. CDR3 amino acids: CASSSAGSLTDTQYF. CDR3 DNA: TGCGCCAGCAGCTCAGCGGGATCCCTCACAGATACGCAGTATTTT.

Only a few counts were recorded for this clone. The rearrangement joins TRBV3-1 (or the pseudogene TRBV3-2) to TRBJ2-2, with TRBD2 matching 12 bases. The CDR3 spans 17 residues. Germline CDR1 LGHDT, CDR2 YNNKEL (reference sequence). V was pared by 4 bases and J by 3 bases, with 6 bases of the junction left unmatched. For the CDR3, the DNA is TGTGCCAGCAGCCTCACTAGCGGGGGGCACCACACCGGGGAGCTGTTTTTT. Translating it yields CASSLTSGGHHTGELFF.

V gene TRBV2 combines with J gene TRBJ2-6; 8 bases align to TRBD1. Germline loops: CDR1 SNHLY, CDR2 FYNNEI. This CDR3 is built from 17 residues. V lost 6 bases and J lost 0; bases outside the gene matches: 7. This CDR3 reads CASRGTGTTSGANVLTF. The CDR3 DNA reads as TGTGCCAGCAGGGGGACAGGTACTACCTCTGGGGCCAACGTCCTGACTTTC.

This chain uses TRBV27 with TRBJ2-3; perhaps TRBD2 as D (5 bases). This CDR3 is 15 amino acids long. Germline V lookup: CDR1 MNHEY, CDR2 SMNVEV (reference sequence). V was trimmed by 4 bases and J by 4 bases, leaving 15 bases between them. The CDR3 sequence: CASSWRGGGPDTQYF. The CDR3 DNA follows: TGTGCCAGCAGTTGGCGTGGCGGCGGGCCAGATACGCAGTATTTT.

The chain combines TRBV6-1 with TRBJ2-7; D is perhaps TRBD2 (5 bases). Germline V gene sequence: CDR1 MNHNS, CDR2 SASEGT. V lost 3 bases and J lost 4, with 13 bases in between. This CDR3 is built from 14 residues. DNA of the CDR3: TGTGCCAGCAGTGATGGAGGATACCCTTACGAGCAGTACTTC. Amino acids: CASSDGGYPYEQYF.

This clone was counted once. The rearrangement joins TRBV9 to TRBJ2-7, with a weak D call TRBD1 (7 bases). Trimming pared 3 bases from V and 3 bases from J, leaving 13 bases between. CDR1 SGDLS and CDR2 YYNGEE come from the germline V gene. CDR3 length: 14 residues. This CDR3 is CASSATGEVYEQYF. Written as DNA, the CDR3 is TGTGCCAGCAGCGCAACAGGGGAGGTCTACGAGCAGTACTTC.

This clone was detected a few times. This rearrangement joins TRBV23-1 to TRBJ1-5, with 8 bases that match TRBD1. TRBV23-1 is assigned to the ORF class and has an uncertain function. J lost 1 base, V lost 3 bases, and 5 bases had no gene match. The CDR3 is 16 amino acids. This CDR3 reads CASSHWTGRSNQPQHF. For the CDR3, the DNA is TGCGCCAGCAGTCATTGGACAGGGAGGAGCAATCAGCCCCAGCATTTT.

This rearrangement joins TRBV7-8 to TRBJ2-1, with D uncertain. The CDR3 covers 12 residues. Germline V gene sequence: CDR1 SGHVS, CDR2 FQNEAQ. The V end lost 7 bases, the J end lost 5 bases, and 9 bases lay between the germline ends. The CDR3 spells CASTLLNNEQFF. DNA for the CDR3: TGTGCCAGCACTCTCTTAAACAATGAGCAGTTCTTC.

The gene calls are TRBV7-9 and TRBJ1-6; TRBD1 agrees at 10 bases. J was trimmed by 10 bases and V by 3 bases; bases with no gene match: 6. Germline V gives CDR1 SEHNR, CDR2 FQNEAQ (reference sequence). The CDR3 contains 15 residues. The CDR3 nucleotides read TGTGCCAGCAGCTTGGGGACAGGGGTGGGATCACCCCTCCACTTT. Translated, it gives CASSLGTGVGSPLHF.

J is TRBJ2-2 and V is TRBV28, with a tentative D call TRBD1 (5 bases). CDR1 and CDR2 (germline): MDHEN, SYDVKM. V dropped 4 bases and J dropped 4 bases, with 10 bases sitting between them. CDR3 length: 14 residues. CDR3 loop: CASSSTGVTGELFF. The DNA for the CDR3 is TGTGCCAGCAGTTCTACAGGCGTCACCGGGGAGCTGTTTTTT.

CDR3: CASGSGTSNTGELFF. CDR3 in DNA: TGTGCTAGTGGTTCCGGGACATCGAACACCGGGGAGCTGTTTTTT. The V call is TRBV12-5, the J call TRBJ2-2, with D possibly being TRBD1 (6 bases). The germline V gene encodes CDR1 LGHNT and CDR2 FRNRAP. Trimming took off 4 bases at V and 0 bases at J, with 9 bases between the two ends. The CDR3 runs to 15 residues.